The clone carrying this T cell receptor (beta chain) appeared many times. It was by two-round multiplex PCR that TCR beta CDR3 was amplified from genomic DNA. First-round PCR, the initial amplification, used primers specific to each TRBV and TRBJ gene. MiXCR, run by TCRdb on the multiplex PCR reads, gives a single entry per CDR3 protein. The table includes roughly 13,000 distinct CDR3 sequences, around 40% detected once. This record belongs to a study of prognosis after radiotherapy for stage I lung cancer. Between the trimmed V and J ends, which lost 1 base and 5 bases, there was a span of 2 bases. Germline V gene data show CDR1 as SEHNR and CDR2 as FQNEAQ (reference sequence). The CDR3 length is 12 residues.

The sequenced sample was PBMCs, obtained before or after stereotactic body radiation therapy (not recorded which). The rearrangement uses TRBV7-9 and TRBJ2-2; D is ambiguous. The source of this sequence is a donor over 45 with non-small cell lung cancer. The CDR3 protein is CASSLETGELFF. For the CDR3, the DNA is TGTGCCAGCAGCTTAGAAACCGGGGAGCTGTTTTTT.